Listed below are T cell receptor beta chains from one sample, sequenced in a study of cytomegalovirus exposure and HLA in healthy donors. Here immunoSEQ multiplex PCR was the method, and the copy in TCRdb shows in-frame clones only, minus some. The sample yields some 110,000 clones, about 79% seen once. Sequences were obtained from PBMCs. Receptors were obtained from a woman aged 18-29 years in good health and CMV-seropositive. CDR3s include the opening cysteine and the closing phenylalanine or tryptophan. Each record gives: V gene, clone size, CDR3 protein. Not every row has a clone size; where given, it reads once, few, many or a size class.

>TRBV6-1|NA
CASREPGERDGYTF
>TRBV10-3|NA
CAIRPGLADYEQYF
>TRBV9|NA
CASSFRTDTNYGYTF
>TRBV9|NA
CASSVDSRAGARNEQFF
>TRBV11-1|NA
CASSLSDRGDYGYTF
>TRBV5-1|NA
CASSLEISSEAAYF
>TRBV13|NA
CASNLNEYTEAFF
>TRBV5-1|NA
CASSFRGLWETQYF
>TRBV5-1|NA
CASSPRTGNVETQYF
>TRBV1|NA
CTSSQDLRCTEAFF
>TRBV19|NA
CASSSRRAGPYEQYF
>TRBV9|NA
CASSEGGLTGELFF
>TRBV27|NA
CASSPSEGSNENLFF
>TRBV6-6|once
CASSPLAPGRTDTQYF
>TRBV6-5|few
CASSYSRANEQFF
>TRBV27|NA
CASSFAGLEQYF
>TRBV5-1|NA
CASSPRQGGTDTQYF
>TRBV11-2|once
CASSLQPQGTYYYGYTF
>TRBV6-5|NA
CASSSVDHGAEAFF
>TRBV19|NA
CASSIPGNQPQHF
>TRBV18|NA
CASSRSSGPTYEQYF
>TRBV7-9|NA
CASSLEADNEQFF
>TRBV11-3|NA
CASSVDRYSYEQYF
>TRBV6-6|few
CASIDPGQGARTAFF
>TRBV2|NA
CASSDGTSAPNSRTDTQYF
>TRBV7-6|NA
CASSLGQGTEAFF
>TRBV28|NA
CASSLIRGPGGGTETQYF
>TRBV5-4|NA
CASSTGGTDTQYF
>TRBV4-1|NA
CASSQINRNYEQYF
>TRBV5-1|NA
CASSLAHRITDTQYF
>TRBV6-6|NA
CASSPVGESGNTIYF
>TRBV6-6|NA
CASSYGQRSYEQYF
>TRBV30|few
CAWSGLWGLVGFEQYF
>TRBV27|NA
CASSLGTGYEQYF
>TRBV23-1|few
CASSQSQGKWNEAFF
>TRBV5-1|few
CASSLSQQGVGELFF
>TRBV5-1|NA
CASSLRLAGMEETQYF
>TRBV2|NA
CASSERRGYEQYF
>TRBV4-1|NA
CASSQENRDHEQYF
>TRBV5-1|few
CASSPLPAAGQETQYF
>TRBV30|NA
CASIGQLYEQYF
>TRBV27|NA
CASRQFITGGDKTVQFF
>TRBV5-6|NA
CASSLGPSTGRETQYF
>TRBV28|NA
CASSFWTGGKIGYTF
>TRBV5-4|NA
CASSLAGLAGDEQFF